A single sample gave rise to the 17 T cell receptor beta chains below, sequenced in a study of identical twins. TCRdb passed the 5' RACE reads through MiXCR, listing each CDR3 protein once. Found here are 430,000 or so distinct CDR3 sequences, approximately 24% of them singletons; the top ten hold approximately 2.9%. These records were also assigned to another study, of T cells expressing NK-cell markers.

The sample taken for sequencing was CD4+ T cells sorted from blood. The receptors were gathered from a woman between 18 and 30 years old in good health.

The CDR3 nucleotides are TGTGCCAGCAGCTTGGGACTAGCGTCTTCCAAGTACTTC. Translating it yields CASSLGLASSKYF. The chain has TRBV5-6 and TRBJ2-4; TRBD2 aligns across 8 bases. The length of the CDR3 is 13 residues. In germline, CDR1 is SGHDT, CDR2 YYEEEE. V gave up 0 bases and J gave up 14 bases; unmatched junction bases: 7.

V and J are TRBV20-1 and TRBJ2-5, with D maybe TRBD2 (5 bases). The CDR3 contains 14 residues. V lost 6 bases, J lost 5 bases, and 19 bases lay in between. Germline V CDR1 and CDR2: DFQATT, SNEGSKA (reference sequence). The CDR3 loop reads CSAVSRGLMETQYF. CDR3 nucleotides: TGCAGTGCCGTCTCCCGGGGTTTGATGGAGACCCAGTACTTC.

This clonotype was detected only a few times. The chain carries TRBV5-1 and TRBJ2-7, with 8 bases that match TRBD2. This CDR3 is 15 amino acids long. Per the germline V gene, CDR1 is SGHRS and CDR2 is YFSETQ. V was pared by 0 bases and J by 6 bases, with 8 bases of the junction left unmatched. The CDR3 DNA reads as TGCGCCAGCAGCTTGGAAGGTAGCGGGGCTATCGAGCAGTACTTC. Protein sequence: CASSLEGSGAIEQYF.

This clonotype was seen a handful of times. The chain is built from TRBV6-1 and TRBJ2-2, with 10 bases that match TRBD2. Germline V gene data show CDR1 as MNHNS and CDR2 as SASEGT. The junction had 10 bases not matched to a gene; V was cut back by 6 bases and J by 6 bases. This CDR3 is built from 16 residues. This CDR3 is CASRKSGGAGAGELFF. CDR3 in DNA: TGTGCCAGCAGGAAAAGCGGGGGGGCCGGGGCCGGGGAGCTGTTTTTT.

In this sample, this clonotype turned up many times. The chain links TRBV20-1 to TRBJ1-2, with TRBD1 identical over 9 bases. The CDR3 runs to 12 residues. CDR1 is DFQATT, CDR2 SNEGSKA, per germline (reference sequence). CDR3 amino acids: CSGTGTDYGYTF. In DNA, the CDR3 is TGCAGCGGGACAGGGACCGACTATGGCTACACCTTC.

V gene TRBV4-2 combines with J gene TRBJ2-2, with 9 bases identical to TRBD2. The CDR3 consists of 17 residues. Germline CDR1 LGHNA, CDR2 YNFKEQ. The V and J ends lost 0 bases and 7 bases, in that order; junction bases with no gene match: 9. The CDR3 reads CASSQEPGGGAGGELFF. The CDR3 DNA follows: TGTGCCAGCAGCCAAGAGCCAGGCGGGGGGGCAGGCGGGGAGCTGTTTTTT.

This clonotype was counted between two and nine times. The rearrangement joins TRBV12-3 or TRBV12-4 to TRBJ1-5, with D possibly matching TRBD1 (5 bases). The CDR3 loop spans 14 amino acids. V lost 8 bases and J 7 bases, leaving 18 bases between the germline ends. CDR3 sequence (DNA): TGTGCCAGCTCCGAGAGGGGAAGTTGGCAGCCCCAGCATTTT. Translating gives CASSERGSWQPQHF.

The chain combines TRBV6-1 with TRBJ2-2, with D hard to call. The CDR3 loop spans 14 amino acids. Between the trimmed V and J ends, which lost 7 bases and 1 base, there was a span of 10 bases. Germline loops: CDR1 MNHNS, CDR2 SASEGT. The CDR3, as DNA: TGTGCCAGCAACCCCTACGTGAACACCGGGGAGCTGTTTTTT. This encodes CASNPYVNTGELFF.

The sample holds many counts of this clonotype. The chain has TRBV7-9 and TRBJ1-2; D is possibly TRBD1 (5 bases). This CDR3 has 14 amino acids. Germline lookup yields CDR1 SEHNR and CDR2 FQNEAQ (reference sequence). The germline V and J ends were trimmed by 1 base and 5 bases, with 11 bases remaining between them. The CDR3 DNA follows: TGTGCCAGCAGCTTAGTCGCGACAGATTATGGCTACACCTTC. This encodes CASSLVATDYGYTF.

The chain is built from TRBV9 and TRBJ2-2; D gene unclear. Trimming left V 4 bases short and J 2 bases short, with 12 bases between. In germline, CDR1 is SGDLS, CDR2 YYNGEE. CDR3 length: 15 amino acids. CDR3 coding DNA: TGTGCCAGCAGCAAGTGGACGGATAACACCGGGGAGCTGTTTTTT. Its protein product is CASSKWTDNTGELFF.

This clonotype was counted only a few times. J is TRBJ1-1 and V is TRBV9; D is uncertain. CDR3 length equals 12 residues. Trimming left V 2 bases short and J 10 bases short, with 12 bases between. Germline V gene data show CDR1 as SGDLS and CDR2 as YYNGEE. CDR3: CASSVTASPAFF. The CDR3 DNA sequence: TGTGCCAGCAGCGTCACGGCCTCACCAGCTTTCTTT. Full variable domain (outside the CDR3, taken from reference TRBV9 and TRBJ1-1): DSGVTQTPKHLITATGQRVTLRCSPRSGDLSVYWYQQSLDQGLQFLIQYYNGEERAKGNILERFSAQQFPDLHSELNLSSLELGDSALYFCASSVTASPAFFGQGTRLTVV.

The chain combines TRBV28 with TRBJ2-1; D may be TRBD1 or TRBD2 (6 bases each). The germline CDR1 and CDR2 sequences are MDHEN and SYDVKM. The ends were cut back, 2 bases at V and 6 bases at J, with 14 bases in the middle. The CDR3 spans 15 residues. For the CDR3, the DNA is TGTGCCAGCAGTTTAGCCCCGGAGGGGGGCAATGAGCAGTTCTTC. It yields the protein CASSLAPEGGNEQFF.

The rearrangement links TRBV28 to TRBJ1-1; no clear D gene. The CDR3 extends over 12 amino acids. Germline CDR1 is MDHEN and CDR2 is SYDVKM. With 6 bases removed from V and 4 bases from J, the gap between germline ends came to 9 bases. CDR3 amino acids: CASRSGGTEAFF. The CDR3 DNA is TGTGCCAGCAGGTCCGGCGGCACTGAAGCTTTCTTT.

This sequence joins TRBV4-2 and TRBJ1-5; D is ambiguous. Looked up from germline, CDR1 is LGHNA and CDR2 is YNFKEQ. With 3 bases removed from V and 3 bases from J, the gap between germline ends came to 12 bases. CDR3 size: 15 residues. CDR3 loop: CASSHTGRDNQPQHF. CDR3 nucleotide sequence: TGTGCCAGCAGCCATACCGGACGGGACAATCAGCCCCAGCATTTT.

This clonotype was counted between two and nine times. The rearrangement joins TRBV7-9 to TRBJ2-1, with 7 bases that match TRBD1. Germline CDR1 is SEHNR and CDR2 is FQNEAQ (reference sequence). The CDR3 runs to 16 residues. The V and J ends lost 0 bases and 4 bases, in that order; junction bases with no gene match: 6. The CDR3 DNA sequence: TGTGCCAGCAGCTTAGCAGCCGGGACAGCATACAATGAGCAGTTCTTC. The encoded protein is CASSLAAGTAYNEQFF.

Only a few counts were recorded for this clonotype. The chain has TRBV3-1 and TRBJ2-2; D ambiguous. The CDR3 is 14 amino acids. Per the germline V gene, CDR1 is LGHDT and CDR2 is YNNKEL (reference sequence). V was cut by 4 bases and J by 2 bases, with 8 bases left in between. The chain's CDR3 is CASSRPTNTGELFF. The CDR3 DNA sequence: TGTGCCAGCAGCCGCCCCACTAACACCGGGGAGCTGTTTTTT.

The DNA of the CDR3 is TGTGCCAGCAGTGCGACAGTGAAAACAGATACGCAGTATTTT. Translated: CASSATVKTDTQYF. The chain has TRBV6-4 and TRBJ2-3; D is perhaps TRBD1 (5 bases). Trimming took off 4 bases at V and 3 bases at J, with 11 bases between the two ends. The germline V gene encodes CDR1 MRHNA and CDR2 SNTAGT. The CDR3 extends over 14 amino acids.